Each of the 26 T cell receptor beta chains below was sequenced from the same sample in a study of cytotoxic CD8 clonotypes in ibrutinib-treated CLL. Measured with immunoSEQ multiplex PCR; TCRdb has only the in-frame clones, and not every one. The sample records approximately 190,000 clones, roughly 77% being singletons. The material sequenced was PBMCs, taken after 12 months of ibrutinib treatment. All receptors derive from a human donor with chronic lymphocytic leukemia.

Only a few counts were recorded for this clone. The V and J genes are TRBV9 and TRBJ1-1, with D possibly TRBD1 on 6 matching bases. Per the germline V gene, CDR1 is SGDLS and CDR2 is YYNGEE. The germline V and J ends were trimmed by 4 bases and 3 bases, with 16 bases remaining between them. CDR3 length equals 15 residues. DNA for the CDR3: TGTGCCAGCAGCCCAAGGGTAACAGGGTACACTGAAGCTTTCTTT. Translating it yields CASSPRVTGYTEAFF.

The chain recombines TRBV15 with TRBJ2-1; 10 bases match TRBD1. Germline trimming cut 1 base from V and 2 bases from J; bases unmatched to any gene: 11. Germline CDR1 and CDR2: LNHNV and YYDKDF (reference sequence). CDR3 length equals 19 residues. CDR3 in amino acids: CATSRASKFGQGAYNEQFF. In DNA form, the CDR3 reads TGTGCCACCAGCAGAGCCTCGAAATTTGGACAGGGGGCCTACAATGAGCAGTTCTTC.

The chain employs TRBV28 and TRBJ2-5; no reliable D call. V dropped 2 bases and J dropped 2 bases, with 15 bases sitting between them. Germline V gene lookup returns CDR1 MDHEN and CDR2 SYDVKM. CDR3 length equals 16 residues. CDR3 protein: CASSLIDYGLQETQYF. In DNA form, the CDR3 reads TGTGCCAGCAGTTTAATAGATTACGGATTGCAAGAGACCCAGTACTTC. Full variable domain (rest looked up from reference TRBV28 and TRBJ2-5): DVKVTQSSRYLVKRTGEKVFLECVQDMDHENMFWYRQDPGLGLRLIYFSYDVKMKEKGDIPEGYSVSREKKERFSLILESASTNQTSMYLCASSLIDYGLQETQYFGPGTRLLVL.

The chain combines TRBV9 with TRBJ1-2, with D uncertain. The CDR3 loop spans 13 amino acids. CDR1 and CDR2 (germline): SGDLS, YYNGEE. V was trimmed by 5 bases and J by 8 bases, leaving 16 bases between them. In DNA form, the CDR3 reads TGTGCCAGCAGAGCCGGGCCCCAGGAGGGCTACACCTTC. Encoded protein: CASRAGPQEGYTF.

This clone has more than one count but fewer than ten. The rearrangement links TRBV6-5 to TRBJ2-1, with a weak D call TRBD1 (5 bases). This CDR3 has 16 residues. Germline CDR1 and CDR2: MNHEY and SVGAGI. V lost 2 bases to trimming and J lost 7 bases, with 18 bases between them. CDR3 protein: CASSYAHRITVNEQFF. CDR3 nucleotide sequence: TGTGCCAGCAGTTACGCCCACAGGATTACAGTTAATGAGCAGTTCTTC.

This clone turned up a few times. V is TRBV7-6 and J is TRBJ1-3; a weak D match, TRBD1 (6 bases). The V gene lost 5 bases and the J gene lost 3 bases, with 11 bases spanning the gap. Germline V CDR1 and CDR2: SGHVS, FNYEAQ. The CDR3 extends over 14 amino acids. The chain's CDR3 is CASSIGGNGNTIYF. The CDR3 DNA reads TGTGCCAGCAGCATAGGGGGGAATGGAAACACCATATATTTT.

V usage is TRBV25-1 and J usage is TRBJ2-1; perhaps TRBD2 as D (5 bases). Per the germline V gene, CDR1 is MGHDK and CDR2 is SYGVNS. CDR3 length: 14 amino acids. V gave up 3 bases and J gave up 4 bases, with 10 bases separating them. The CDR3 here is CASSDSGNYNEQFF. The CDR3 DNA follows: TGTGCCAGCAGTGATTCCGGGAATTACAATGAGCAGTTCTTC.

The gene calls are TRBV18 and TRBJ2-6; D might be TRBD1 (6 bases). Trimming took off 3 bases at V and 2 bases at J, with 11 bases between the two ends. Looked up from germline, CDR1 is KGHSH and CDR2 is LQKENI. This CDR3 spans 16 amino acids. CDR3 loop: CASSPAKGAGANVLTF. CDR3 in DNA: TGTGCCAGCTCACCGGCGAAGGGGGCTGGGGCCAACGTCCTGACTTTC. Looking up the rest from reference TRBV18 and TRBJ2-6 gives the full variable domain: NAGVMQNPRHLVRRRGQEARLRCSPMKGHSHVYWYRQLPEEGLKFMVYLQKENIIDESGMPKERFSAEFPKEGPSILRIQQVVRGDSAAYFCASSPAKGAGANVLTFGAGSRLTVL.

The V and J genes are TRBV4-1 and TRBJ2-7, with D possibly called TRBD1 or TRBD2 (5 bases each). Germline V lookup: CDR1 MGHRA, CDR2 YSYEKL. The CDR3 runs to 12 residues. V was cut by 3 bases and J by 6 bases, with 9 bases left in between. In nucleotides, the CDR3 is TGCGCCAGCAGCCACCCTGGGGGCGAGCAGTACTTC. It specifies CASSHPGGEQYF.

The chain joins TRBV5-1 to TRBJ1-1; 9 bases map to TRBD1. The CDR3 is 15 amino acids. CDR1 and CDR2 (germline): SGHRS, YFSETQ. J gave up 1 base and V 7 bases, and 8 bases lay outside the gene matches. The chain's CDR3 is CASGGQGLENTEAFF. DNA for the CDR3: TGCGCCAGCGGGGGACAGGGCTTAGAGAACACTGAAGCTTTCTTT. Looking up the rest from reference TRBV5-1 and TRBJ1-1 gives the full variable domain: KAGVTQTPRYLIKTRGQQVTLSCSPISGHRSVSWYQQTPGQGLQFLFEYFSETQRNKGNFPGRFSGRQFSNSRSEMNVSTLELGDSALYLCASGGQGLENTEAFFGQGTRLTVV.

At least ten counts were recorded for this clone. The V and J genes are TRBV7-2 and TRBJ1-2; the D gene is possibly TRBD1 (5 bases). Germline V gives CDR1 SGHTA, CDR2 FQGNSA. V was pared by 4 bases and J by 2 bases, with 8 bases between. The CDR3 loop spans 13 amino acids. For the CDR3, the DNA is TGTGCCAGCAGCTCACAGGTGAACTATGGCTACACCTTC. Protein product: CASSSQVNYGYTF.

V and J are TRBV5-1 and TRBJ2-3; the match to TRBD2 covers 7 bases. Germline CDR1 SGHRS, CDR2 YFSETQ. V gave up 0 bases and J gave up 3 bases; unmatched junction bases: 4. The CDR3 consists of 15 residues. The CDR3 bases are TGCGCCAGCAGCTTGGAACCCGGGGGGACAGATACGCAGTATTTT. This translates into CASSLEPGGTDTQYF.

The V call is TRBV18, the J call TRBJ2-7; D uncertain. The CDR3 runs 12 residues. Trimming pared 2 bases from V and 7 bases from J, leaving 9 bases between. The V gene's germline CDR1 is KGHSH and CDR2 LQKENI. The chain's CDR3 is CASSPNGVEQYF. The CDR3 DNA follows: TGTGCCAGCTCACCAAACGGTGTGGAGCAGTACTTC.

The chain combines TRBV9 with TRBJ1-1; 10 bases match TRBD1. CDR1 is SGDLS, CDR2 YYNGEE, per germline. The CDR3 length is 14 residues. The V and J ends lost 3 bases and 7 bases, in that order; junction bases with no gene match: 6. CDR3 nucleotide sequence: TGTGCCAGCAGCGGACAGGGGGCGCTTGGTGAAGCTTTCTTT. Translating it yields CASSGQGALGEAFF.

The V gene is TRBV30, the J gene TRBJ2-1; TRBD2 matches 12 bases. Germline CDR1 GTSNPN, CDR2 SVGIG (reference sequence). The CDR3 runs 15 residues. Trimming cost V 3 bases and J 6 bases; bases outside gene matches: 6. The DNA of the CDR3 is TGTGCCTGGAGGCTAGCGGGGGGGCCCTTCAATGAGCAGTTCTTC. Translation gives CAWRLAGGPFNEQFF.

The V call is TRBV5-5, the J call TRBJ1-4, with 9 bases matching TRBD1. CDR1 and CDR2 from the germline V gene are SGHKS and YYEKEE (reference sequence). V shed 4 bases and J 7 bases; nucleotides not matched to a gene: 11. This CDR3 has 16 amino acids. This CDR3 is CASSPGITGGVEKLFF. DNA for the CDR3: TGTGCCAGCAGCCCCGGAATAACAGGGGGCGTTGAAAAACTGTTTTTT.

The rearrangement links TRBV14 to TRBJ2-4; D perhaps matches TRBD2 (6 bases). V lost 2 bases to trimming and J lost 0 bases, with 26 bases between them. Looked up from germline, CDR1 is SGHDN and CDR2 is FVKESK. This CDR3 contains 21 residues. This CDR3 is CASSQRDFLSEDPIAKNIQYF. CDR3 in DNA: TGTGCCAGCAGCCAACGGGACTTCCTCTCCGAGGACCCTATAGCCAAAAACATTCAGTACTTC.

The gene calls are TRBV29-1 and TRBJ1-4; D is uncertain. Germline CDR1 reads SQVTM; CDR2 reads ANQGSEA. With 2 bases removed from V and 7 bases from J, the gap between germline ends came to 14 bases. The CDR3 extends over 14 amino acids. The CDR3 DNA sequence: TGCAGCGTTGAACCGGCCACATCCCGTGAAAAACTGTTTTTT. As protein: CSVEPATSREKLFF.

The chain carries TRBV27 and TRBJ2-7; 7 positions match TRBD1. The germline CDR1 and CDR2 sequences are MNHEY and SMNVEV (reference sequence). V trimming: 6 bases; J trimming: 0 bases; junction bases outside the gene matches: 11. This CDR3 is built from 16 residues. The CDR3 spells CASRYLSTGSSYEQYF. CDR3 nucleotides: TGTGCCAGCAGATACCTTTCGACAGGGAGCTCCTACGAGCAGTACTTC.

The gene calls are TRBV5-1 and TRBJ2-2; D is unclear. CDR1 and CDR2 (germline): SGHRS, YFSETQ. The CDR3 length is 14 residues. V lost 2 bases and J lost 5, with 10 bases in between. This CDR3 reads CASSFRPQTGELFF. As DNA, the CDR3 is TGCGCCAGCAGCTTTAGGCCCCAAACCGGGGAGCTGTTTTTT.

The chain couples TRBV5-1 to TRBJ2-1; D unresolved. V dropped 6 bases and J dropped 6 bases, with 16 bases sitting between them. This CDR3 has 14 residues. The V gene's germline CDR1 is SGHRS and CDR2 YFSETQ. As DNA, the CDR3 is TGCGCCAGCAAACCCGACGCCTCGGGCAATGAGCAGTTCTTC. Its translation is CASKPDASGNEQFF.

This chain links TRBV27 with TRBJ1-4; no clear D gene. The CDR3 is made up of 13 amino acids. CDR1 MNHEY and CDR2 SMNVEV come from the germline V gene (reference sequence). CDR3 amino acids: CAGGAAEREKLFF. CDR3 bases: TGTGCAGGTGGTGCAGCCGAGCGGGAAAAACTGTTTTTT.

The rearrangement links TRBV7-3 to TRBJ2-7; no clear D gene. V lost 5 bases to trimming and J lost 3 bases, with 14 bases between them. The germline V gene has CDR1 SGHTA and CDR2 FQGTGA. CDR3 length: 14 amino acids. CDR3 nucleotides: TGTGCCAGCAGCCCCAGGAACGACGGCTACGAGCAGTACTTC. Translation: CASSPRNDGYEQYF.

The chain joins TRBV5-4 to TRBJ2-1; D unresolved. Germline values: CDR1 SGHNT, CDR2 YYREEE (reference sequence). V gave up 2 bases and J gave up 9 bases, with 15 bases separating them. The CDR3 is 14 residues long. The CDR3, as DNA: TGTGCCAGCAGCTTCCTATTGACAACCGGTGAGCAGTTCTTC. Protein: CASSFLLTTGEQFF. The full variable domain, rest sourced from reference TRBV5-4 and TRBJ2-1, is ETGVTQSPTHLIKTRGQQVTLRCSSQSGHNTVSWYQQALGQGPQFIFQYYREEENGRGNFPPRFSGLQFPNYSSELNVNALELDDSALYLCASSFLLTTGEQFFGPGTRLTVL.

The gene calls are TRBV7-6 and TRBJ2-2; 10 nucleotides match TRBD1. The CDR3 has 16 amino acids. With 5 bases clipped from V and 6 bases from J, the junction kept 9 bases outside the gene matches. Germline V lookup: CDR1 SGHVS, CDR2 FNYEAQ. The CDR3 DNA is TGTGCCAGCAGCCGACAGGGGGCGGCTTTCCCCGGGGAGCTGTTTTTT. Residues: CASSRQGAAFPGELFF.

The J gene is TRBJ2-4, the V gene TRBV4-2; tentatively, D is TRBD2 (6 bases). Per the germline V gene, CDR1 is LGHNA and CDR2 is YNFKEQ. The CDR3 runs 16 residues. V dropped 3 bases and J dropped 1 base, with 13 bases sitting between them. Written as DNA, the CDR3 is TGTGCCAGCAGCCAGGCAATTGGGGGGGCCAAAAACATTCAGTACTTC. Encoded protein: CASSQAIGGAKNIQYF.